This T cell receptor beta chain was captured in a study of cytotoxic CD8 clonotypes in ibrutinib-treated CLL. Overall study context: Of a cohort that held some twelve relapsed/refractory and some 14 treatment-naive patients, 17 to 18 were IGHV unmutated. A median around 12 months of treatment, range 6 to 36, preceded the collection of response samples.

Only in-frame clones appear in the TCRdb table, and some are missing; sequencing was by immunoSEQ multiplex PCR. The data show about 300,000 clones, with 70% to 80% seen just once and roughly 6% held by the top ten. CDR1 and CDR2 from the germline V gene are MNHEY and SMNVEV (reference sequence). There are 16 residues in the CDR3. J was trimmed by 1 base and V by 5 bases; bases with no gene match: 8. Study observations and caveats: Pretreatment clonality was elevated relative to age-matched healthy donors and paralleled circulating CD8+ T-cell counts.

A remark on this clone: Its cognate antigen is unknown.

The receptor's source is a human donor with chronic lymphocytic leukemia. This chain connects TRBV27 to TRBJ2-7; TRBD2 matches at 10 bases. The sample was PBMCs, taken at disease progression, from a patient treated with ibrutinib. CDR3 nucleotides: TGTGCCAGCAGTAGTTCCCTAGCGGGAGTATCCTACGAGCAGTACTTC. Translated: CASSSSLAGVSYEQYF.